This TCR beta chain was observed in a study of response to subunit inactivated influenza vaccine. Notes on the study in general: New T cells are recruited in small numbers by each seasonal influenza vaccination, according to the authors' suggestion.

TCRdb re-derived calls from the RT-PCR reads in MiXCR, one entry per CDR3 protein. The data show some 800,000 distinct CDR3 sequences, 21% seen once. The table lists this clonotype with a few counts. Its specificity is unknown. This clonotype originated in a man aged 50-59 years who received an inactivated influenza vaccine. The sequencing here drew on PBMCs from blood, taken approximately 5 days after vaccination.

This CDR3 reads CASSAWTAYNSPLHF. The CDR3 region has the DNA TGTGCCAGCAGCGCCTGGACAGCCTATAATTCACCCCTCCACTTT. This chain links TRBV9 with TRBJ1-6; possible D gene TRBD1, 6 bases. Trimming pared 3 bases from V and 2 bases from J, leaving 9 bases between. Germline V gene lookup returns CDR1 SGDLS and CDR2 YYNGEE. This CDR3 has 15 amino acids.